Listed below are T cell receptor beta chains from one sample, sequenced in a study of OX40 agonist ivuxolimab in advanced cancers. Sequencing was performed with immunoSEQ multiplex PCR; in TCRdb, only in-frame clones are kept and a portion is missing. The sample lists about 69,000 clones, more than 70% occurring once. The specimen comprised CD4+ or CD8+ T cells sorted from blood, sampled in a trial of the OX40 agonist ivuxolimab. The receptors were gathered from an adult with an advanced solid tumor such as melanoma, head and neck, liver or kidney cancer. CDR3s include the opening cysteine and the closing phenylalanine or tryptophan. D genes are given only for firm matches. Clone size is given for some rows only: seen once, a few or many times, or a class if the clone is expanded.

CDR3,DNA,J,V,D,size
CASSPRQHNEQFF,TGTGCCAGCTCACCACGACAGCACAATGAGCAGTTCTTC,TRBJ2-1,TRBV18,.,.
CASSQGGTGNTIYF,TGCGCCAGCAGCCAGGGGGGAACGGGAAACACCATATATTTT,TRBJ1-3,TRBV4-1,.,.
CSVKDTGSYTF,TGCAGCGTTAAAGACACAGGGAGCTACACCTTC,TRBJ1-2,TRBV29-1,.,.
CASSISGASEYNEQFF,TGTGCCAGTAGTATATCCGGGGCTAGCGAGTACAATGAGCAGTTCTTC,TRBJ2-1,TRBV19,.,.
CASRPGHGGSYEQYF,TGTGCCAGCAGACCGGGACATGGGGGCTCCTACGAGCAGTACTTC,TRBJ2-7,TRBV6-1,.,.
CTSSQEDVGLAGYYEQYF,TGCACCAGCAGCCAAGAAGATGTGGGACTAGCGGGTTACTACGAGCAGTACTTC,TRBJ2-7,TRBV1,.,.
CASSLRTELNSPLHF,TGTGCCAGCAGTTTGAGAACCGAGCTTAATTCACCCCTCCACTTT,TRBJ1-6,TRBV27,.,.
CASRLSRGAGQPQHF,TGTGCCAGCAGGTTAAGCAGGGGAGCTGGTCAGCCCCAGCATTTT,TRBJ1-5,TRBV28,.,.
CASTARWGPPGSYTEAFF,TGCGCCAGCACCGCACGGTGGGGGCCACCGGGGAGTTATACTGAAGCTTTCTTT,TRBJ1-1,TRBV10-1,.,.
CASLETGKRGQPQHF,TGTGCCAGTCTGGAGACAGGGAAAAGAGGACAGCCCCAGCATTTT,TRBJ1-5,TRBV19,TRBD1,.
CASSLERLAGSDTQYF,TGTGCCAGCAGCTTAGAGCGACTAGCGGGGTCGGATACGCAGTATTTT,TRBJ2-3,TRBV11-2,TRBD2,.
CASSLTGPGTGELFF,TGTGCCAGCAGTTTGACAGGGCCAGGGACCGGGGAGCTGTTTTTT,TRBJ2-2,TRBV6-5,TRBD1,.
CASSEERGGWTQYF,TGCGCCAGCAGTGAAGAGCGGGGGGGTTGGACCCAGTACTTC,TRBJ2-5,TRBV10-2,TRBD2,.
CASSKFTGTSGYNEQFF,TGTGCCAGCAGTAAATTCACCGGGACTAGCGGCTACAATGAGCAGTTCTTC,TRBJ2-1,TRBV2,TRBD2,few
CASRRNTGELFF,TGTGCCAGCAGGAGAAACACCGGGGAGCTGTTTTTT,TRBJ2-2,TRBV9,.,.
CASSPDSNQPQHF,TGTGCCAGCTCACCAGATAGCAATCAGCCCCAGCATTTT,TRBJ1-5,TRBV18,.,.
CASSLNGAVVQETQYF,TGTGCCAGCAGCTTAAATGGGGCGGTGGTACAAGAGACCCAGTACTTC,TRBJ2-5,TRBV7-9,.,once
CAISTGGEAFF,TGTGCCATCAGTACAGGGGGTGAAGCTTTCTTT,TRBJ1-1,TRBV10-3,TRBD1,.
CASSLNRAYEQYF,TGTGCCAGCAGTTTAAATCGGGCCTACGAGCAGTACTTC,TRBJ2-7,TRBV28,.,few
CASGLVPGFYGYTF,TGTGCTAGTGGTTTGGTACCAGGATTCTATGGCTACACCTTC,TRBJ1-2,TRBV12-5,.,once
CASSFTGELFF,TGTGCCAGCTCGTTCACCGGGGAGCTGTTTTTT,TRBJ2-2,TRBV6-6,.,.
CASSLAWFPEAFF,TGTGCCAGCAGCTTGGCCTGGTTCCCCGAAGCTTTCTTT,TRBJ1-1,TRBV5-4,.,.
CSVAGKDTQYF,TGCAGCGTGGCAGGGAAAGATACGCAGTATTTT,TRBJ2-3,TRBV29-1,.,.
CASRLGTGQGSSGELFF,TGTGCCAGCAGACTGGGGACGGGACAGGGGAGTTCCGGGGAGCTGTTTTTT,TRBJ2-2,TRBV28,TRBD1,.
CASSNLQRATDTQYF,TGTGCCAGCAGTAATCTTCAGCGTGCCACAGATACGCAGTATTTT,TRBJ2-3,TRBV9,.,.
CASRAQANTGELFF,TGTGCCAGCAGGGCCCAAGCGAACACCGGGGAGCTGTTTTTT,TRBJ2-2,TRBV6-1,.,.
CASRSRDMNTEAFF,TGTGCCAGCAGGTCCCGGGACATGAACACTGAAGCTTTCTTT,TRBJ1-1,TRBV6-5,.,.
CASSQGGPNEKLFF,TGTGCCAGCAGCCAAGGTGGTCCCAATGAAAAACTGTTTTTT,TRBJ1-4,TRBV4-2,.,.
CASSPGTGGETQYF,TGTGCTAGCAGCCCCGGGACAGGGGGCGAGACCCAGTACTTC,TRBJ2-5,TRBV7-7,TRBD1,.
CASSQELSPHPYEQYF,TGCGCCAGCAGCCAAGAATTGTCCCCACATCCGTACGAGCAGTACTTC,TRBJ2-7,TRBV4-1,.,.
CASSRVGLAGERGAQETQYF,TGCGCCAGCAGCAGGGTGGGACTAGCGGGAGAGAGGGGGGCCCAAGAGACCCAGTACTTC,TRBJ2-5,TRBV5-1,TRBD2,few
CATNRDTSSYEQYF,TGCGCCACCAACCGGGACACCTCCTCCTACGAGCAGTACTTC,TRBJ2-7,TRBV5-1,.,.
CASSPHDIAGDGTGELFF,TGTGCCAGCAGCCCTCACGATATAGCGGGAGATGGGACCGGGGAGCTGTTTTTT,TRBJ2-2,TRBV7-8,TRBD2,.
CASSLGDLSGNTIYF,TGTGCCAGCAGCTTAGGGGACCTCTCTGGAAACACCATATATTTT,TRBJ1-3,TRBV7-9,.,few
CASSLGGSYNEQFF,TGCGCCAGCAGCTTGGGAGGGTCCTACAATGAGCAGTTCTTC,TRBJ2-1,TRBV5-1,.,.
CASSLVSYRDRGSYEQYF,TGTGCCAGCAGCTTGGTTAGCTACCGGGACAGGGGCTCCTACGAGCAGTACTTC,TRBJ2-7,TRBV7-9,TRBD1,.
CASSSDTGLVGIEQFF,TGCGCCAGCAGCAGTGATACGGGACTAGTAGGGATTGAGCAGTTCTTC,TRBJ2-1,TRBV5-1,TRBD2,.
CASSDANRGRYEQYF,TGTGCCAGCAGTGACGCAAACAGGGGGAGGTACGAGCAGTACTTC,TRBJ2-7,TRBV25-1,TRBD1,few
CASSSTGFGNTIYF,TGTGCCAGCAGCTCGACAGGGTTCGGAAACACCATATATTTT,TRBJ1-3,TRBV7-3,TRBD1,.
CASSLGPNYNEQFF,TGCGCCAGCAGCCTTGGACCGAACTACAATGAGCAGTTCTTC,TRBJ2-1,TRBV5-1,.,.
CAITPGQGAYEQYF,TGTGCCATCACCCCAGGACAGGGGGCCTACGAGCAGTACTTC,TRBJ2-7,TRBV10-3,TRBD1,.
CASSSESGQRGNTIYF,TGTGCCAGCAGCTCCGAATCGGGACAGAGAGGAAACACCATATATTTT,TRBJ1-3,TRBV7-2,TRBD1,medium-sized
CASSTGTGGLKLFF,TGTGCCAGCAGCACCGGGACAGGGGGGCTGAAACTGTTTTTT,TRBJ1-4,TRBV7-9,TRBD1,.
CASRDDRVNQPQHF,TGTGCCAGCAGGGACGACAGGGTCAATCAGCCCCAGCATTTT,TRBJ1-5,TRBV2,TRBD1,few
CASTPGQENQPQHF,TGTGCCAGCACTCCGGGACAGGAGAATCAGCCCCAGCATTTT,TRBJ1-5,TRBV6-1,TRBD1,few
CASRRSGARGPYEQYF,TGCGCCAGCAGGAGGTCGGGAGCGAGGGGACCCTACGAGCAGTACTTC,TRBJ2-7,TRBV5-1,.,.
CASSLGHAGGSGELFF,TGTGCCAGCAGCTTAGGCCACGCGGGAGGGTCCGGGGAGCTGTTTTTT,TRBJ2-2,TRBV7-2,TRBD2,.
CASSSGRGNGVNTIYF,TGCGCCAGCAGCTCCGGACGGGGAAATGGAGTAAACACCATATATTTT,TRBJ1-3,TRBV5-1,.,.
CASSMSGTGRTNEKLFF,TGTGCCAGTAGTATGTCCGGGACAGGGCGAACTAATGAAAAACTGTTTTTT,TRBJ1-4,TRBV19,TRBD1,.
CASSREGRGDTQYF,TGTGCCAGCTCGCGGGAGGGCCGAGGAGATACGCAGTATTTT,TRBJ2-3,TRBV11-3,TRBD2,.
CASSQRLAGGGETQYF,TGCGCCAGCAGCCAAAGGCTAGCGGGAGGAGGAGAGACCCAGTACTTC,TRBJ2-5,TRBV4-1,TRBD2,.
CASSRQKGNQPQHF,TGTGCCAGCTCGCGGCAAAAGGGGAATCAGCCCCAGCATTTT,TRBJ1-5,TRBV18,.,.
CASSGGLARDTQYF,TGTGCCAGCAGTGGGGGACTAGCAAGAGATACGCAGTATTTT,TRBJ2-3,TRBV2,TRBD2,.
CATAGQGADTQYF,TGTGCCACGGCGGGACAGGGGGCAGATACGCAGTATTTT,TRBJ2-3,TRBV19,TRBD1,.
CASSPGRLLAVNEKLFF,TGTGCCAGCAGCCCGGGACGACTATTGGCAGTTAATGAAAAACTGTTTTTT,TRBJ1-4,TRBV11-2,.,.
CASSVEASGGREQFF,TGTGCCAGCAGCGTAGAGGCTAGCGGGGGCCGTGAGCAGTTCTTC,TRBJ2-1,TRBV9,TRBD2,.
CASSIKNTGPLYNSPLHF,TGTGCCAGTAGTATAAAAAACACGGGACCGCTCTATAATTCACCCCTCCACTTT,TRBJ1-6,TRBV19,.,.
CASSRPGTGKTGELFF,TGTGCCAGCAGCCGTCCCGGGACAGGGAAGACCGGGGAGCTGTTTTTT,TRBJ2-2,TRBV5-8,TRBD1,.